A single sample is the source of the 29 T cell receptor beta chains below, sequenced in a study of T cells in Graves' hyperthyroidism and ophthalmopathy. What was amplified from RNA transcripts were TCR beta CDR3 regions. Using the HTBI primer set, a first-round RT-PCR was run on the TCR CDR3. MiXCR, applied by TCRdb to the multiplex PCR reads, yields one record per CDR3 protein. The repertoire consists of fewer than 800,000 distinct CDR3 sequences, with roughly 15% occurring once and the leading ten covering around 8.1%. The specimen was blood. Source of these receptors: a man between 18 and 35 years old with Graves' hyperthyroidism.

This chain links TRBV4-1 with TRBJ2-7; D perhaps matches TRBD2 (6 bases). V lost 0 bases to trimming and J lost 0 bases, with 6 bases between them. CDR1 and CDR2 (germline): MGHRA, YSYEKL. This CDR3 is built from 14 residues. The CDR3 DNA reads as TGCGCCAGCAGCCAAGAGCGGGGCTCCTACGAGCAGTACTTC. It translates to CASSQERGSYEQYF.

This clonotype was observed a few times. This sequence joins TRBV9 and TRBJ2-7, with 11 bases aligning to TRBD2. The CDR3 runs 15 residues. Germline loops: CDR1 SGDLS, CDR2 YYNGEE. V shed 3 bases and J 5 bases; nucleotides not matched to a gene: 7. This CDR3 reads CASSALLAGVNEQYF. DNA for the CDR3: TGTGCCAGCAGCGCCTTACTAGCGGGAGTCAACGAGCAGTACTTC.

This clonotype came up a few times. The chain joins TRBV3-1 to TRBJ1-1; 8 positions match TRBD1. Trimming removed 6 bases from V and 3 bases from J; junction bases left unmatched: 3. CDR1 LGHDT and CDR2 YNNKEL come from the germline V gene (reference sequence). The CDR3 is 13 residues long. In DNA form, the CDR3 reads TGTGCCAGCAGGGCACAGGGGGACACTGAAGCTTTCTTT. The encoded protein is CASRAQGDTEAFF. Drawing the rest from reference TRBV3-1 and TRBJ1-1, the complete variable domain is DTAVSQTPKYLVTQMGNDKSIKCEQNLGHDTMYWYKQDSKKFLKIMFSYNNKELIINETVPNRFSPKSPDKAHLNLHINSLELGDSAVYFCASRAQGDTEAFFGQGTRLTVV.

This clonotype was seen many times. V gene TRBV12-3 or TRBV12-4 combines with J gene TRBJ1-5; 12 bases are a match to TRBD1. Unmatched junction bases numbered 11, after V lost 5 bases and J lost 6 bases. The CDR3 extends over 17 amino acids. The CDR3 reads CASSTRSGQGAVQPQHF. The CDR3 DNA reads as TGTGCCAGCAGTACCCGGTCGGGACAGGGGGCGGTTCAGCCCCAGCATTTT.

V usage is TRBV29-1 and J usage is TRBJ2-5; D is possibly TRBD1 (6 bases). Germline CDR1 reads SQVTM; CDR2 reads ANQGSEA. The CDR3 loop spans 14 amino acids. The ends were cut back, 2 bases at V and 1 base at J, with 11 bases in the middle. CDR3 coding DNA: TGCAGCGTTGAACGAGCCAGGGGCCAAGAGACCCAGTACTTC. It yields the protein CSVERARGQETQYF.

This clonotype was recorded at least ten times. The V and J genes are TRBV2 and TRBJ1-2, with 10 bases matching TRBD1. The CDR3 totals 14 residues. J gave up 5 bases and V 5 bases, and 5 bases lay outside the gene matches. The germline V gene has CDR1 SNHLY and CDR2 FYNNEI. The CDR3 coding sequence is TGTGCCAGCAGTCGGACAGGGGGGGGGTATGGCTACACCTTC. Translating gives CASSRTGGGYGYTF.

The chain couples TRBV6-1 to TRBJ2-1; 12 bases are a match to TRBD2. With 5 bases clipped from V and 8 bases from J, the junction kept 10 bases outside the gene matches. This CDR3 has 16 residues. Per germline, CDR1 MNHNS and CDR2 SASEGT. CDR3 residues: CASSLAASGRVYEQFF. The CDR3 region has the DNA TGTGCCAGCAGTCTCGCGGCTAGCGGGAGGGTCTATGAGCAGTTCTTC.

This clonotype was counted ten times or more. The V gene is TRBV12-3 or TRBV12-4, the J gene TRBJ1-2; no definite D call. CDR3 size: 14 residues. Trimming took 2 bases from V and 2 from J, leaving 9 bases between them. The CDR3 nucleotides are TGTGCCAGCAGTTTAACAGCTACAAACTATGGCTACACCTTC. Translating it yields CASSLTATNYGYTF.

This clonotype was seen at least ten times. V usage is TRBV20-1 and J usage is TRBJ1-1, with no clear D. CDR3 length equals 15 residues. Per the germline V gene, CDR1 is DFQATT and CDR2 is SNEGSKA (reference sequence). V was shortened by 6 bases and J by 2 bases, with 19 bases between the two germline ends. This chain's CDR3 is CSARRTANYNTEAFF. The CDR3 DNA follows: TGCAGTGCCCGTCGTACAGCGAACTATAACACTGAAGCTTTCTTT.

This clonotype was detected many times. V gene TRBV5-1 combines with J gene TRBJ2-1; the match to TRBD2 covers 13 bases. CDR3 length equals 15 residues. Germline V gene data show CDR1 as SGHRS and CDR2 as YFSETQ. With 4 bases clipped from V and 7 bases from J, the junction kept 5 bases outside the gene matches. The DNA of the CDR3 is TGCGCCAGCAGCCAACTAGCGGGAGGGTTGAATGAGCAGTTCTTC. Translating it yields CASSQLAGGLNEQFF. The full variable domain, its missing parts supplied by reference TRBV5-1 and TRBJ2-1, is KAGVTQTPRYLIKTRGQQVTLSCSPISGHRSVSWYQQTPGQGLQFLFEYFSETQRNKGNFPGRFSGRQFSNSRSEMNVSTLELGDSALYLCASSQLAGGLNEQFFGPGTRLTVL.

This chain joins TRBV30 and TRBJ2-1; D could derive from TRBD1 or TRBD2 (6 bases each). The CDR3 runs to 14 residues. Per the germline V gene, CDR1 is GTSNPN and CDR2 is SVGIG (reference sequence). Trimming took off 2 bases at V and 1 base at J, with 9 bases between the two ends. The DNA for the CDR3 is TGTGCCTGGAGTAAGGGGGGTTCCTACAATGAGCAGTTCTTC. It specifies CAWSKGGSYNEQFF.

A few counts support this clonotype. The rearrangement links TRBV24-1 to TRBJ2-2; 9 bases are shared with TRBD2. Trimming took 2 bases from V and 4 from J; bases not matched to a gene: 4. Per germline, CDR1 KGHDR and CDR2 SFDVKD. The CDR3 spans 16 residues. The CDR3 protein is CATSDSLAGATGELFF. The CDR3 DNA is TGTGCCACCAGTGATTCCTTAGCGGGAGCCACCGGGGAGCTGTTTTTT.

This clonotype was detected only a few times. This rearrangement joins TRBV6-5 to TRBJ2-3, with 7 bases identical to TRBD2. The germline V gene has CDR1 MNHEY and CDR2 SVGAGI. The CDR3 is 17 residues long. Germline trimming cut 0 bases from V and 0 bases from J; bases unmatched to any gene: 6. The CDR3 spells CASSYSPSGASTDTQYF. CDR3 sequence (DNA): TGTGCCAGCAGTTACTCCCCTAGCGGTGCGAGCACAGATACGCAGTATTTT.

This clonotype was observed a few times. V gene TRBV5-1 combines with J gene TRBJ1-3; no firm D call. V gave up 4 bases and J gave up 4 bases, with 15 bases separating them. Germline loops: CDR1 SGHRS, CDR2 YFSETQ. The length of the CDR3 is 15 residues. CDR3 in DNA: TGCGCCAGCAGCCCCTGGACGAGGGCCGGAAACACCATATATTTT. Translation: CASSPWTRAGNTIYF.

This clonotype was recorded at least ten times. V is TRBV12-3 or TRBV12-4 and J is TRBJ2-7, with 11 positions matching TRBD1. The ends lost 6 bases at V and 2 bases at J; junction bases unmatched: 6. The CDR3 is 15 residues long. CDR3 protein: CASSTGQGVTYEQYF. The CDR3 nucleotides read TGTGCCAGCAGCACGGGACAGGGGGTGACCTACGAGCAGTACTTC.

The CDR3 nucleotides are TGTGCCAGCTCACCAAACCGGAAGGGGACCTCGTCCGACGAGCAGTACTTC. Translation gives CASSPNRKGTSSDEQYF. V is TRBV18 and J is TRBJ2-7; D could derive from TRBD1 or TRBD2 (5 bases each). The V end was cut by 2 bases, the J end by 5 bases, with 22 bases between. Germline lookup yields CDR1 KGHSH and CDR2 LQKENI. The CDR3 is 17 amino acids.

This clonotype was recorded many times. This sequence joins TRBV6-2 or TRBV6-3 and TRBJ2-3; tentatively, D is TRBD2 (5 bases). Germline CDR1 and CDR2: MNHEY and SVGEGT. V was cut by 2 bases and J by 5 bases, with 11 bases left in between. CDR3 size: 14 residues. The CDR3 spells CASSYNAGIDTQYF. The DNA for the CDR3 is TGTGCCAGCAGTTACAACGCGGGTATAGATACGCAGTATTTT.

The V and J genes are TRBV28 and TRBJ2-7; 7 nucleotides align to TRBD1. This CDR3 comprises 14 residues. In germline, CDR1 is MDHEN, CDR2 SYDVKM. Germline trimming cut 3 bases from V and 4 bases from J; bases unmatched to any gene: 6. Written as DNA, the CDR3 is TGTGCCAGCAGTTTTAGGGGACAGTTTTACGAGCAGTACTTC. Amino acids: CASSFRGQFYEQYF. Full variable domain (missing parts from reference TRBV28 and TRBJ2-7): DVKVTQSSRYLVKRTGEKVFLECVQDMDHENMFWYRQDPGLGLRLIYFSYDVKMKEKGDIPEGYSVSREKKERFSLILESASTNQTSMYLCASSFRGQFYEQYFGPGTRLTVT.

This clonotype was seen many times. The chain is built from TRBV7-8 and TRBJ2-1; D unresolved. CDR1 is SGHVS, CDR2 FQNEAQ, per germline. The CDR3 runs to 16 residues. V lost 1 base, J lost 1 base, and 11 bases lay in between. CDR3 bases: TGTGCCAGCAGCTTAGGGGTTAGAAAATCCTACAATGAGCAGTTCTTC. Its translation is CASSLGVRKSYNEQFF. Full variable domain (remainder filled in from reference TRBV7-8 and TRBJ2-1): GAGVSQSPRYKVAKRGQDVALRCDPISGHVSLFWYQQALGQGPEFLTYFQNEAQLDKSGLPSDRFFAERPEGSVSTLKIQRTQQEDSAVYLCASSLGVRKSYNEQFFGPGTRLTVL.

Points on this clonotype: This clone may be a read error of a much larger clone one base away. V is TRBV18 and J is TRBJ2-7, with D perhaps TRBD1 (6 bases). This CDR3 has 14 amino acids. Per the germline V gene, CDR1 is KGHSH and CDR2 is LQKENI. The CDR3 nucleotides read TGTGCCAGCCCACCAAGCAGGGGTAACTACGAGCAGTACTTC. It codes for CASPPSRGNYEQYF.

On this clonotype: It may be a read error: a sequence one base away is much more abundant. V gene TRBV18 combines with J gene TRBJ2-7; D uncertain. Trimming stripped 4 bases from V and 5 bases from J, with 9 bases between. This CDR3 has 12 residues. Germline lookup yields CDR1 KGHSH and CDR2 LQKENI. CDR3 amino acids: CASSLRVDEQYF. CDR3 sequence (DNA): TGTGCCAGCTCACTCAGAGTGGACGAGCAGTACTTC.

This chain links TRBV4-1 with TRBJ2-1, with unresolved D. Trimming removed 3 bases at V and 5 bases at J, with 20 bases between. The CDR3 spans 17 residues. In germline, CDR1 is MGHRA, CDR2 YSYEKL. The CDR3 DNA is TGCGCCAGCAGCCACTTTCAAGGACCAGCGCATGACAATGAGCAGTTCTTC. Residues: CASSHFQGPAHDNEQFF.

The chain is built from TRBV24-1 and TRBJ2-3; 13 positions agree with TRBD2. V lost 2 bases to trimming and J lost 0 bases; unmatched junction nucleotides: 10. Per germline, CDR1 KGHDR and CDR2 SFDVKD. The CDR3 spans 20 residues. In DNA, the CDR3 is TGTGCCACCAGTGATTCGGGACTAGCGGGATGGGGGACGAGCACAGATACGCAGTATTTT. Its protein is CATSDSGLAGWGTSTDTQYF.

The chain couples TRBV5-4 to TRBJ1-1; TRBD1 matches 8 bases. This CDR3 is 15 amino acids long. CDR1 is SGHNT and CDR2 is YYREEE in the germline V gene (reference sequence). With V trimmed by 4 bases and J by 4 bases, 9 bases remained unmatched. CDR3 sequence: CASSKTGVESTEAFF. The CDR3 region has the DNA TGTGCCAGCAGCAAGACAGGGGTCGAGTCCACTGAAGCTTTCTTT.

This clonotype has more than one count but fewer than ten. The rearrangement uses TRBV4-2 and TRBJ2-5, with D possibly being TRBD2 (6 bases). Trimming shortened V by 3 bases and J by 5 bases, and 10 bases separated the two germline ends. The CDR3 has 13 residues. CDR1 is LGHNA, CDR2 YNFKEQ, per germline. CDR3 coding DNA: TGTGCCAGCAGCCAGGCCGGGGGTGAGACCCAGTACTTC. The encoded protein is CASSQAGGETQYF.

The chain has TRBV11-3 and TRBJ2-2; D unclear. The CDR3 is 14 amino acids. The V gene's germline CDR1 is SGHNT and CDR2 YENEEA. V was shortened by 4 bases and J by 2 bases, with 8 bases between the two germline ends. The CDR3 protein is CASSSVHNTGELFF. DNA for the CDR3: TGTGCCAGCAGCTCAGTTCACAACACCGGGGAGCTGTTTTTT.

The chain joins TRBV19 to TRBJ2-4; 8 nucleotides match TRBD1. Per the germline V gene, CDR1 is LNHDA and CDR2 is SQIVND (reference sequence). V gave up 3 bases and J gave up 12 bases; unmatched junction bases: 16. CDR3 length: 16 residues. CDR3 loop: CASSIPRQGIGENQYF. DNA for the CDR3: TGTGCCAGTAGTATCCCCCGACAGGGGATAGGGGAGAATCAGTACTTC.

In its sample, this clonotype was seen many times. The J gene is TRBJ1-2, the V gene TRBV5-1; D is unclear. Trimming pared 0 bases from V and 4 bases from J, leaving 10 bases between. This CDR3 region has 14 residues. The germline V gene encodes CDR1 SGHRS and CDR2 YFSETQ. The CDR3 nucleotides are TGCGCCAGCAGCTTGGAAAGAGGTTCCTATGGCTACACCTTC. Its translation is CASSLERGSYGYTF.

The gene calls are TRBV24-1 and TRBJ2-7; D perhaps matches TRBD2 (5 bases). This CDR3 has 12 amino acids. Trimming took off 3 bases at V and 5 bases at J, with 7 bases between the two ends. Germline assignment: CDR1 KGHDR and CDR2 SFDVKD. The CDR3 here is CATSDIGDEQYF. CDR3 coding DNA: TGTGCCACCAGTGATATCGGGGACGAGCAGTACTTC.